This T cell receptor (beta chain) originates from a study of blood T cell repertoires in COVID-19. Study-wide context: COVID-19 samples collected from the United States, Italy and Spain covered acute and convalescent phases. T cells, B-cell-depleted T cells, or PBMCs provided the cDNA or gDNA that served as material.

Per the authors' pipeline: Nucleated cell counts were estimated from reference gene primer amplification. Sequenced by immunoSEQ multiplex PCR; TCRdb stores in-frame clones only, minus some. Clone size and V and J calls were adopted from that table, with D and trimming inferred from the DNA. The repertoire holds tens of thousands of clones, with around nine tenths as singletons. The CDR3 contains 18 residues. V was clipped by 2 bases and J by 0 bases; unmatched bases: 6. Germline V gene sequence: CDR1 SGHTA, CDR2 FQGNSA. The sequence came from a man aged 65-85 years with acute or convalescent COVID-19. Sequenced input: peripheral blood. The rearrangement joins TRBV7-2 to TRBJ2-6; 8 positions agree with TRBD1. CDR3 DNA: TGTGCCAGCAGCTTACGTCGACAGGGGAGCTCTGGGGCCAACGTCCTGACTTTC. The encoded protein is CASSLRRQGSSGANVLTF.